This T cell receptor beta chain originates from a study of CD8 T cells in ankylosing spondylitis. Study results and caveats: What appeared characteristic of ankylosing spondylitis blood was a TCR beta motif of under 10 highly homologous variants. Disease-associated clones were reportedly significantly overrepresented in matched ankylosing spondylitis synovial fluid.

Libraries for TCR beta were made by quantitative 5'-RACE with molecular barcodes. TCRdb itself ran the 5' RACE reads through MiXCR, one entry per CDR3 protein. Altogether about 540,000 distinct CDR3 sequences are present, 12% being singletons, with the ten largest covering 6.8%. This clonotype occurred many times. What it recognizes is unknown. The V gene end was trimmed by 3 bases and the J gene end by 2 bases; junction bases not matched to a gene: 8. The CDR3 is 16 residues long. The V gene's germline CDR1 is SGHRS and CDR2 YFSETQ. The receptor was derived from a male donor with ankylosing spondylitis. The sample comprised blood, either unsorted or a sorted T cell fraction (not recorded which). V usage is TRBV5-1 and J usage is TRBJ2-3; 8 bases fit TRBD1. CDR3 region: CASSSRGQGATDTQYF. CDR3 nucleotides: TGCGCCAGCAGCTCCCGAGGACAGGGAGCCACAGATACGCAGTATTTT.